The 10 T cell receptor beta chains presented below share a single source sample, sequenced in a study of blood T cells in healthy people across ages. Combining a sample-barcoded 5' primer with a J-beta primer mix, a second PCR ran for roughly 6 to 12 cycles. One entry per CDR3 protein results from TCRdb running MiXCR on the 5' RACE reads. The data contain approximately 730,000 distinct CDR3 sequences, more than 40% of them singletons. The sequenced sample was blood. These receptors were taken from a woman aged 60-70 years in good health.

V and J are TRBV28 and TRBJ2-2; D is perhaps TRBD2 (6 bases). CDR1 and CDR2 (germline): MDHEN, SYDVKM. The CDR3 totals 13 residues. The V gene lost 6 bases and the J gene lost 5 bases, with 10 bases spanning the gap. CDR3 DNA sequence: TGTGCCAGCAGACCTGGGGGGACCGGGGAGCTGTTTTTT. Its protein is CASRPGGTGELFF.

This chain links TRBV29-1 with TRBJ2-1; D uncertain. The V and J ends lost 4 bases and 10 bases respectively, with 5 bases between them. In germline, CDR1 is SQVTM, CDR2 ANQGSEA. This CDR3 comprises 9 residues. The CDR3 nucleotides read TGCAGCGTTGTACGAGAGCAGTTCTTC. Protein: CSVVREQFF.

This clonotype showed up many times. The CDR3 loop is CSAQDKNTGAHGYTF. In DNA form, the CDR3 reads TGCAGTGCGCAAGATAAAAACACAGGGGCCCATGGCTACACCTTC. The chain uses TRBV20-1 and TRBJ1-2; 7 bases map to TRBD1. CDR1 is DFQATT and CDR2 is SNEGSKA in the germline V gene (reference sequence). This CDR3 is 15 amino acids long. J gave up 6 bases and V 6 bases, and 16 bases lay outside the gene matches.

V and J are TRBV29-1 and TRBJ2-5; D uncertain. Deletions cut 2 bases from V and 4 bases from J, with 14 bases between. There are 14 residues in the CDR3. Germline-derived CDR1 and CDR2 are SQVTM and ANQGSEA. The CDR3 coding sequence is TGCAGCGTTGAATATGGGGTTAGGAGAGAGACCCAGTACTTC. Translated: CSVEYGVRRETQYF.

The genes are TRBV12-3 or TRBV12-4 and TRBJ2-1; no definite D call. V lost 6 bases, J lost 3 bases, and 15 bases lay in between. This CDR3 comprises 15 residues. The DNA for the CDR3 is TGTGCCAGCAGCCCCGGAAGTCCCGACTACAATGAGCAGTTCTTC. Protein: CASSPGSPDYNEQFF.

This clonotype was picked up many times. The chain couples TRBV11-3 to TRBJ1-2, with D uncertain. The CDR3 contains 15 residues. V was pared by 1 base and J by 3 bases, with 12 bases between. Germline CDR1 and CDR2: SGHNT and YENEEA. The CDR3 DNA reads TGTGCCAGCAGCTTAGTGGAGGGAGTGGACTATGGCTACACCTTC. It encodes CASSLVEGVDYGYTF.

The sample holds a few counts of this clonotype. The chain carries TRBV30 and TRBJ2-4, with a tentative D call TRBD1 (5 bases). With the DNA end fitting TRBJ2-7 better, the J assignment may be wrong. The CDR3 is made up of 13 amino acids. The germline V gene encodes CDR1 GTSNPN and CDR2 SVGIG (reference sequence). The CDR3 DNA reads as TGTGCCTGGAGTCCCAGGGTCAGGGACGAGCAGTACTTC. This codes for CAWSPRVRDEQYF.

Of note for this clonotype: This may stem from a read error, because a much larger clone lies one nucleotide away. The V call is TRBV6-6, the J call TRBJ1-5; no firm D call. CDR3 length: 13 amino acids. Germline V CDR1 and CDR2: MNHNY, SVGAGI (reference sequence). V was cut by 7 bases and J by 1 base, with 8 bases left in between. The CDR3 DNA follows: TGTGCCAGCATCGAGGTAAGCAATCAGCCCCAGCATTTT. Protein product: CASIEVSNQPQHF.

This clonotype has more than one count but fewer than ten. The rearrangement links TRBV3-1 to TRBJ2-5, with a tentative D call TRBD2 (6 bases). The CDR3 sequence is 12 residues long. V was shortened by 6 bases and J by 5 bases, with 10 bases between the two germline ends. Germline-derived CDR1 and CDR2 are LGHDT and YNNKEL (reference sequence). CDR3 region: CASRGGGETQYF. For the CDR3, the DNA is TGTGCCAGCAGGGGAGGTGGGGAGACCCAGTACTTC.

This clonotype was observed a few times. The chain links TRBV25-1 to TRBJ2-3; 9 nucleotides align to TRBD2. V dropped 7 bases and J dropped 3; count of bases not matched to a gene: 5. The CDR3 is 14 amino acids. Germline V lookup: CDR1 MGHDK, CDR2 SYGVNS. The CDR3 bases are TGTGCCAGCAATAGCGGGAGTCAAACAGATACGCAGTATTTT. Amino acid sequence: CASNSGSQTDTQYF.